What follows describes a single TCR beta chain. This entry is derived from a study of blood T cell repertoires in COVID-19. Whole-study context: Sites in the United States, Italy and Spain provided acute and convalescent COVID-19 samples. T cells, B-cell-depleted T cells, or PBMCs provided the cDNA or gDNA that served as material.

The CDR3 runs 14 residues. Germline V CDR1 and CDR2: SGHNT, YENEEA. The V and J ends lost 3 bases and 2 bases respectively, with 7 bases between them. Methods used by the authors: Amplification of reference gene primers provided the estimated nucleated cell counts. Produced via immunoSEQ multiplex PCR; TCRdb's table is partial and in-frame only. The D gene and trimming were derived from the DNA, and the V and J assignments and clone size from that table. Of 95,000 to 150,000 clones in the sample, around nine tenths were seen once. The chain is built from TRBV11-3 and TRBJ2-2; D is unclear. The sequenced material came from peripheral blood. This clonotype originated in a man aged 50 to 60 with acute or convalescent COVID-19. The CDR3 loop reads CASSFQANTGELFF. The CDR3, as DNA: TGTGCCAGCAGCTTCCAGGCCAACACCGGGGAGCTGTTTTTT.